The 14 T cell receptor beta chains in this list originate from one sample, sequenced in a study of blood T cells in healthy people across ages (dated by TCRdb to between 2014 and 2017). Preparation of the library involved 5' RACE. Instrument used: Illumina HiSeq 2500. A second PCR of about 6 to 11 cycles was run with a J-beta primer mix and a sample-barcoded 5' primer. TCRdb handled the public reads itself, with Q25 trimming in fastp and clone calling in MiXCR, and kept productive beta chains. Entries that share a CDR3 protein sequence are merged under the most common genes and DNA. For this sample there are nearly 1 million distinct CDR3 sequences; about 53% appear just once. Around 21% of the sample lies in the top ten. The specimen was blood. The receptors come from a woman in her sixties or seventies in good health.

The V gene is TRBV12-3 or TRBV12-4, the J gene TRBJ1-2; a possible D gene is TRBD1 (6 bases). CDR3 length equals 14 residues. The V end was cut by 5 bases, the J end by 0 bases, with 10 bases between. CDR3 coding DNA: TGTGCCAGCAGTCAGGGACACCCTAACTATGGCTACACCTTC. Its translation is CASSQGHPNYGYTF.

The chain links TRBV20-1 to TRBJ2-5; possibly TRBD2 for D (6 bases). This CDR3 has 15 amino acids. The ends were cut back, 5 bases at V and 1 base at J, with 17 bases in the middle. In germline, CDR1 is DFQATT, CDR2 SNEGSKA (reference sequence). The chain's CDR3 is CSASEASATQETQYF. DNA for the CDR3: TGCAGTGCTTCGGAGGCTAGCGCTACCCAAGAGACCCAGTACTTC.

This clonotype was seen a handful of times. With a much larger clone just one base away, this may be a read error. This chain links TRBV30 with TRBJ2-3; D not certain. Trimming left V 5 bases short and J 9 bases short, with 18 bases between. There are 13 residues in the CDR3. Germline V gene lookup returns CDR1 GTSNPN and CDR2 SVGIG (reference sequence). The CDR3 nucleotides read TGTGCCTGGGGTTGGTCGGTAGGGAACACGCAGTATTTT. Translated: CAWGWSVGNTQYF.

Only one count was recorded for this clonotype. V and J are TRBV7-8 and TRBJ2-3; 7 nucleotides line up with TRBD2. Germline CDR1 and CDR2: SGHVS and FQNEAQ. This CDR3 is 17 amino acids long. The V gene end was trimmed by 5 bases and the J gene end by 1 base; junction bases not matched to a gene: 12. The CDR3 nucleotides are TGTGCCAGCAGCCCCCGTGGGGCTAGCGGTCGCACAGATACGCAGTATTTT. Protein product: CASSPRGASGRTDTQYF.

This clonotype has more than one count but fewer than ten. The rearrangement joins TRBV5-1 to TRBJ2-7; unclear D gene. Germline values: CDR1 SGHRS, CDR2 YFSETQ. The CDR3 is 16 residues long. V was shortened by 0 bases and J by 3 bases, with 16 bases between the two germline ends. CDR3 residues: CASSLGRGNPHYEQYF. The CDR3 DNA is TGCGCCAGCAGCTTGGGCCGCGGCAACCCTCACTACGAGCAGTACTTC. Full variable domain (outside the CDR3, taken from reference TRBV5-1 and TRBJ2-7): KAGVTQTPRYLIKTRGQQVTLSCSPISGHRSVSWYQQTPGQGLQFLFEYFSETQRNKGNFPGRFSGRQFSNSRSEMNVSTLELGDSALYLCASSLGRGNPHYEQYFGPGTRLTVT.

The chain employs TRBV24-1 and TRBJ2-3, with D tentatively TRBD1 or TRBD2 (5 bases each). This CDR3 contains 14 residues. Germline CDR1 is KGHDR and CDR2 is SFDVKD. The germline V and J ends were trimmed by 4 bases and 4 bases, with 11 bases remaining between them. CDR3 sequence reads: CATSDREFPDTQYF. The CDR3 nucleotides are TGTGCCACCAGTGACAGGGAGTTCCCAGATACGCAGTATTTT.

Note on this clonotype: Germline and junction disagree at one end, which may indicate a read error. The V and J genes are TRBV6-2 or TRBV6-3 and TRBJ1-1; no clear D. CDR1 and CDR2 (germline): MNHEY, SVGEGT. CDR3 size: 12 residues. DNA for the CDR3: TGTGCCAGCGGTTACTCCAACACTGAAGCTTTCTTT. Its translation is CASGYSNTEAFF.

The CDR3 spells CASSPSGAGLSSYNEQFF. The CDR3 DNA follows: TGTGCCAGCAGCCCTTCTGGGGCAGGTTTGAGCTCCTACAATGAGCAGTTCTTC. V usage is TRBV3-1 and J usage is TRBJ2-1, with D tentatively TRBD1 (5 bases). CDR1 LGHDT and CDR2 YNNKEL come from the germline V gene (reference sequence). Trimming stripped 4 bases from V and 0 bases from J, with 19 bases between. The CDR3 totals 18 residues.

The chain employs TRBV9 and TRBJ1-1, with D maybe TRBD1 (5 bases). This CDR3 comprises 13 residues. The V and J ends lost 4 bases and 4 bases respectively, with 11 bases between them. The germline gives CDR1 SGDLS, CDR2 YYNGEE. The CDR3 is CASSTRVGTEAFF. The CDR3 nucleotides read TGTGCCAGCAGCACCAGGGTGGGCACTGAAGCTTTCTTT. Combining the CDR3 with reference TRBV9 and TRBJ1-1 gives the whole variable domain DSGVTQTPKHLITATGQRVTLRCSPRSGDLSVYWYQQSLDQGLQFLIQYYNGEERAKGNILERFSAQQFPDLHSELNLSSLELGDSALYFCASSTRVGTEAFFGQGTRLTVV.

A few counts support this clonotype. The CDR3 sequence: CSAKRTSGRSEQYF. The CDR3 nucleotides read TGCAGTGCTAAGAGGACTAGCGGGAGATCTGAGCAGTACTTC. The V and J genes are TRBV20-1 and TRBJ2-5; 13 bases are a match to TRBD2. J was trimmed by 11 bases and V by 4 bases; bases with no gene match: 10. The CDR3 sequence is 14 residues long. From germline, CDR1 is DFQATT and CDR2 SNEGSKA (reference sequence).

This clonotype was detected a few times. The chain combines TRBV20-1 with TRBJ1-2; no firm D call. Trimming removed 1 base at V and 4 bases at J, with 13 bases between. This CDR3 has 14 residues. Germline-derived CDR1 and CDR2 are DFQATT and SNEGSKA (reference sequence). In DNA, the CDR3 is TGCAGTGCTAGAGGCCCTGGGCAGATCTATGGCTACACCTTC. This gives the protein CSARGPGQIYGYTF.

The genes are TRBV27 and TRBJ2-2, with 8 bases lining up with TRBD1. This CDR3 is built from 15 residues. Germline V lookup: CDR1 MNHEY, CDR2 SMNVEV (reference sequence). Trimming took 6 bases from V and 6 from J; bases not matched to a gene: 9. The CDR3 nucleotides are TGTGCCAGCAGGGGGGACAGGAGGGTCCCCGGGGAGCTGTTTTTT. Its protein is CASRGDRRVPGELFF.

The sample holds a few counts of this clonotype. V and J are TRBV5-1 and TRBJ2-1; 9 bases are shared with TRBD1. This CDR3 is 16 amino acids long. CDR1 and CDR2 (germline): SGHRS, YFSETQ. J was trimmed by 6 bases and V by 4 bases; bases with no gene match: 11. CDR3 sequence reads: CASSQSSGTGRNEQFF. The CDR3 nucleotides are TGCGCCAGCAGCCAATCATCCGGGACAGGGCGCAATGAGCAGTTCTTC.

This clonotype was counted between two and nine times. V usage is TRBV2 and J usage is TRBJ2-7; 10 bases fit TRBD2. The CDR3 runs 14 residues. Germline values: CDR1 SNHLY, CDR2 FYNNEI. After removal of 6 bases from V and 7 bases from J, the junction contained 9 bases not matched to a gene. The CDR3 DNA sequence: TGTGCCAGCAGCAAGCGGGAGGGCCGCAATGAGCAGTACTTC. Protein: CASSKREGRNEQYF.